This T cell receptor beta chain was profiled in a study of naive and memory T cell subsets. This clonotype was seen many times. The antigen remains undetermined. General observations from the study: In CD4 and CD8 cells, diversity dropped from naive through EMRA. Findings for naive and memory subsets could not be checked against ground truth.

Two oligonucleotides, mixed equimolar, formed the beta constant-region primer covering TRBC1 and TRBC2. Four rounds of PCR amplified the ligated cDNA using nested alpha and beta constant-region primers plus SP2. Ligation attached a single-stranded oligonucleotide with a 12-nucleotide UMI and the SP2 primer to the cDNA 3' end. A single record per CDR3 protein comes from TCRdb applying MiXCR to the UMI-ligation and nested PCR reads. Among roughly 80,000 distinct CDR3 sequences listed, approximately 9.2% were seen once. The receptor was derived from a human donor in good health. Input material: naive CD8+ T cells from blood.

CDR3 in DNA: TGTGCCAGCAGTATCGATTGGACTAAAGAGACCCAGTACTTC. Amino acid sequence: CASSIDWTKETQYF. V usage is TRBV27 and J usage is TRBJ2-5, with TRBD2 as a possible D gene (6 bases). CDR1 MNHEY and CDR2 SMNVEV come from the germline V gene (reference sequence). Trimming removed 5 bases from V and 3 bases from J, with 13 bases in between. The CDR3 spans 14 residues.